This section outlines one T cell receptor (beta chain) sequence together with its context. Its cognate antigen is unknown. The data belong to a study of T cell responses to AZD1222 COVID-19 vaccine. Study context: Timing groups of about 4 and about 12 weeks for second doses were pooled. Study results and limitations: Baseline seropositivity occurred in only 5 to 7 AZD1222 recipients. Dominant at 160-218 and 743-854, vaccine-associated CD4 TCRs also spanned spike.

CDR3 size: 13 residues. Germline assignment: CDR1 KGHSH and CDR2 LQKENI. Trimming stripped 3 bases from V and 3 bases from J, with 6 bases between. Repertoires were generated with immunoSEQ multiplex PCR, while TCRdb's copy carries only in-frame clones and drops some. The sample yields some 100,000 clones, under 95% seen once. The source of this sequence is an adult in good health. This specimen consisted of peripheral blood, obtained on day 0 of AZD1222 vaccination. The rearrangement uses TRBV18 and TRBJ1-5, with no clear D. DNA of the CDR3: TGTGCCAGCTCACCGGACCTCAATCAGCCCCAGCATTTT. Translated: CASSPDLNQPQHF.